The 3 T cell receptor beta chains below come from one sample, sequenced in a study of fetal regulatory T cell absence and autoimmunity. The repertoire was sequenced with immunoSEQ multiplex PCR; TCRdb's copy has only in-frame clones and lacks some. The sample holds about 95,000 clones, around 72% seen once. Material for sequencing was pancreas tissue. The source of these receptors is a male donor with IPEX syndrome.

In DNA form, the CDR3 reads TGTGCCAGCTCACCACGATTCGGTAGAGTCTATGGCTACACCTTC. As protein: CASSPRFGRVYGYTF. The V call is TRBV18, the J call TRBJ1-2; D remains ambiguous. The CDR3 spans 15 residues. The germline CDR1 and CDR2 sequences are KGHSH and LQKENI. V lost 1 base, J lost 4 bases, and 13 bases lay in between.

V usage is TRBV4-1 and J usage is TRBJ2-5; 7 bases are a match to TRBD2. The CDR3 extends over 15 amino acids. The germline V gene has CDR1 MGHRA and CDR2 YSYEKL. V was pared by 1 base and J by 5 bases, with 7 bases of the junction left unmatched. The CDR3 protein is CASSQGGDYWETQYF. CDR3 in DNA: TGCGCCAGCAGCCAAGGGGGGGACTATTGGGAGACCCAGTACTTC.

The CDR3 bases are TGTGCCAGCAGCTTCTGGGGGCGACGCGAGACCCAGTACTTC. Translated, it gives CASSFWGRRETQYF. This chain links TRBV7-6 with TRBJ2-5, with D possibly matching TRBD1 (6 bases). Trimming removed 3 bases from V and 5 bases from J, with 13 bases in between. Germline V gene lookup returns CDR1 SGHVS and CDR2 FNYEAQ. The CDR3 contains 14 residues.